This is a list of T cell receptor beta chains from one sample in a study of cytomegalovirus exposure and HLA in healthy donors. The data were produced by immunoSEQ multiplex PCR, yet TCRdb's version contains in-frame clones alone and is incomplete. The repertoire holds about 43,000 clones, less than 75% seen once, with around 13% in the top ten. The sequenced sample was PBMCs. The origin of the receptors is a man between 60 and 70 years old in good health and CMV-seropositive. Both conserved end residues are part of each CDR3. The D gene is left open where the match is weak. For some rows the clone size is stated as once, few or many, or as a class when expanded; others skip it.

CDR3 protein	CDR3 DNA	V gene	J gene	clone size	D gene
CASSRREGSYNEQFF	TGCGCCAGCAGCCGGCGGGAAGGGTCCTACAATGAGCAGTTCTTC	TRBV4-1	TRBJ2-1	.	.
CAISDRGAYEQYF	TGTGCCATCAGTGACAGGGGGGCCTACGAGCAGTACTTC	TRBV10-3	TRBJ2-7	.	.
CASSLGPGQGSRLQETQYF	TGTGCCAGCAGTTTGGGACCGGGACAGGGTTCTCGGTTACAAGAGACCCAGTACTTC	TRBV27	TRBJ2-5	.	TRBD1
CAWSTRGSRETQYF	TGTGCCTGGAGTACCCGCGGCAGTCGGGAGACCCAGTACTTC	TRBV30	TRBJ2-5	.	.
CASSLSVVKEAFF	TGTGCCAGCAGCCTCTCTGTAGTGAAAGAAGCTTTCTTT	TRBV7-2	TRBJ1-1	.	.
CASSFGIGVNYEQYF	TGTGCCAGCAGCTTCGGCATAGGGGTGAACTACGAGCAGTACTTC	TRBV7-8	TRBJ2-7	.	.
CASSGLGNTGELFF	TGTGCCAGCTCGGGACTAGGGAACACCGGGGAGCTGTTTTTT	TRBV2	TRBJ2-2	.	TRBD2
CASNTYNEQFF	TGTGCCAGTAACACCTACAATGAGCAGTTCTTC	TRBV7-2	TRBJ2-1	.	.
CASSQDGQGDEQFF	TGCGCCAGCAGCCAAGATGGACAGGGGGATGAGCAGTTCTTC	TRBV4-3	TRBJ2-1	few	TRBD1
CAWSEARPGNTIYF	TGTGCCTGGAGTGAAGCGAGGCCTGGAAACACCATATATTTT	TRBV30	TRBJ1-3	.	.
CASRHQGNEQFF	TGTGCCAGCAGACATCAGGGGAATGAGCAGTTCTTC	TRBV6-5	TRBJ2-1	.	.
CASSFGLAGDNEQFF	TGCGCCAGCAGCTTTGGACTAGCGGGAGACAATGAGCAGTTCTTC	TRBV5-1	TRBJ2-1	.	TRBD2
CASSQDPLRDTEAFF	TGCGCCAGCAGCCAAGATCCCCTCAGGGACACTGAAGCTTTCTTT	TRBV4-1	TRBJ1-1	.	.
CASSVKPTGVDTQYF	TGTGCCAGCAGTGTCAAACCGACAGGGGTAGATACGCAGTATTTT	TRBV6-1	TRBJ2-3	once	TRBD1
CASRGGTDNQPQHF	TGTGCCAGTCGCGGAGGGACGGACAATCAGCCCCAGCATTTT	TRBV19	TRBJ1-5	.	.
CSSSPPSADTQYF	TGTTCCAGCAGCCCTCCCTCCGCAGATACGCAGTATTTT	TRBV7-9	TRBJ2-3	.	.
CASSVFRDRGFRTEAFF	TGTGCCAGCAGTGTATTCCGGGACAGGGGATTTAGGACTGAAGCTTTCTTT	TRBV6-1	TRBJ1-1	.	TRBD1
CASSSPQPGNEQFF	TGCGCCAGCAGCTCCCCCCAGCCGGGCAATGAGCAGTTCTTC	TRBV4-1	TRBJ2-1	.	.
CASSQESPSLRETQYF	TGCGCCAGCAGCCAAGAGTCTCCTAGCTTGCGGGAGACCCAGTACTTC	TRBV4-1	TRBJ2-5	.	.